The following is a TCR beta chain sequence with its context. What it recognizes is unknown. TCRdb used MiXCR to reprocess the RT-PCR reads, holding one entry per CDR3 protein. This table has approximately 730,000 distinct CDR3 sequences, approximately 15% appearing once. This specimen belongs to a study of response to subunit inactivated influenza vaccine. Broader study findings: Every seasonal influenza vaccination brings in few new T cells, the authors suggested.

Germline V CDR1 and CDR2: SGHRS, YFSETQ. This CDR3 has 18 amino acids. After removal of 4 bases from V and 4 bases from J, the junction contained 13 bases not matched to a gene. The receptor's source is a man aged 50-59 years who received an inactivated influenza vaccine. This specimen consisted of PBMCs from blood, obtained about 14 days before vaccination. This chain joins TRBV5-1 and TRBJ2-7; 14 bases line up with TRBD2. CDR3 coding DNA: TGCGCCAGCAGCATGACTAGCGGGAGGGCCCGGGTGGGGTACGAGCAGTACTTC. It codes for CASSMTSGRARVGYEQYF.